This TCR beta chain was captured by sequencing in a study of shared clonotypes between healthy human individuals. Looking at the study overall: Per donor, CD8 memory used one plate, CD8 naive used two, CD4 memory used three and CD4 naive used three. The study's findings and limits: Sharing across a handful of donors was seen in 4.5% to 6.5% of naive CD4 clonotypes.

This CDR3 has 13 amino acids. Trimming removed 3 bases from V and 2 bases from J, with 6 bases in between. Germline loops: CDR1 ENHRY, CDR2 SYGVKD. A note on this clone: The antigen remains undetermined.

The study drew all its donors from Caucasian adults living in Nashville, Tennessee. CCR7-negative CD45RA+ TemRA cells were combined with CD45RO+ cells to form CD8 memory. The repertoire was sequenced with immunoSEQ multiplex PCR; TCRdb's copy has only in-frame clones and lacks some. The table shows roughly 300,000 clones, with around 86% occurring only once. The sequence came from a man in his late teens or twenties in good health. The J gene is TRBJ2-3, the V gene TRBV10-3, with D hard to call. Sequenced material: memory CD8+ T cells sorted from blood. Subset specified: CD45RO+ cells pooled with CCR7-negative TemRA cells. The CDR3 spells CAISELNTDTQYF. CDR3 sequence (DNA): TGTGCCATCAGTGAACTTAACACAGATACGCAGTATTTT.